A single sample is the source of the 10 T cell receptor beta chains below, sequenced in a study of T cell changes during pregnancy in multiple sclerosis. Profiling relied on immunoSEQ multiplex PCR, and the TCRdb table lists in-frame clones only, not all of them. The data hold about 60,000 clones, with 90% to 95% observed a single time. The material was peripheral blood, obtained before pregnancy. The receptors derive from a female donor with multiple sclerosis, enrolled in a pregnancy study.

V usage is TRBV9 and J usage is TRBJ1-2; D may be TRBD1 (5 bases). Trimming cost V 0 bases and J 8 bases, with 17 bases left between them. This CDR3 has 15 residues. The germline CDR1 and CDR2 sequences are SGDLS and YYNGEE. The CDR3: CASSVDVTGLKGYTF. For the CDR3, the DNA is TGTGCCAGCAGCGTAGATGTAACAGGCTTAAAGGGCTACACCTTC.

The chain joins TRBV19 to TRBJ2-7, with 9 positions matching TRBD1. CDR1 and CDR2 (germline): LNHDA, SQIVND (reference sequence). This CDR3 has 15 amino acids. Trimming cost V 1 base and J 6 bases; bases outside gene matches: 7. CDR3: CASSIAGGTGFEQYF. The CDR3 DNA is TGTGCCAGTAGTATAGCCGGCGGGACAGGGTTCGAGCAGTACTTC. The whole variable domain, filled in from reference TRBV19 and TRBJ2-7, reads DGGITQSPKYLFRKEGQNVTLSCEQNLNHDAMYWYRQDPGQGLRLIYYSQIVNDFQKGDIAEGYSVSREKKESFPLTVTSAQKNPTAFYLCASSIAGGTGFEQYFGPGTRLTVT.

This rearrangement joins TRBV7-2 to TRBJ2-1; 10 nucleotides match TRBD2. Germline lookup yields CDR1 SGHTA and CDR2 FQGNSA. Trimming took 2 bases from V and 8 from J; bases not matched to a gene: 6. CDR3 size: 15 residues. The CDR3 protein is CASSLLAGVLDEQFF. DNA for the CDR3: TGTGCCAGCAGCTTACTAGCGGGGGTTTTGGATGAGCAGTTCTTC.

This sequence joins TRBV19 and TRBJ1-1; D remains unclear. The V gene's germline CDR1 is LNHDA and CDR2 SQIVND (reference sequence). This CDR3 is built from 13 residues. V was clipped by 4 bases and J by 4 bases, with 10 bases between them. Written as DNA, the CDR3 is TGTGCCAGTAGTAACCAGCCGGGCACTGAAGCTTTCTTT. It specifies CASSNQPGTEAFF.

This chain uses TRBV9 with TRBJ2-5; 9 nucleotides line up with TRBD1. J lost 5 bases, V lost 3 bases, and 8 bases had no gene match. The CDR3 totals 15 residues. Germline V gene data show CDR1 as SGDLS and CDR2 as YYNGEE. DNA for the CDR3: TGTGCCAGCAGCGAGAGGACAGGGGATTTTGAGACCCAGTACTTC. Its translation: CASSERTGDFETQYF.

The chain links TRBV13 to TRBJ2-4; 10 bases are shared with TRBD1. V shed 5 bases and J 8 bases; nucleotides not matched to a gene: 9. The CDR3 has 15 residues. CDR1 is PRHDT, CDR2 FYEKMQ, per germline (reference sequence). In DNA, the CDR3 is TGTGCCAGCAGCGACTCCGGGACAGGGGTCGACATTCAGTACTTC. Its protein product is CASSDSGTGVDIQYF. Supplemented by reference TRBV13 and TRBJ2-4, the full variable domain reads AAGVIQSPRHLIKEKRETATLKCYPIPRHDTVYWYQQGPGQDPQFLISFYEKMQSDKGSIPDRFSAQQFSDYHSELNMSSLELGDSALYFCASSDSGTGVDIQYFGAGTRLSVL.

The genes are TRBV9 and TRBJ1-2; a weak D match, TRBD1 (5 bases). From germline, CDR1 is SGDLS and CDR2 YYNGEE. The V end was cut by 0 bases, the J end by 8 bases, with 14 bases between. The length of the CDR3 is 14 residues. CDR3: CASSVGQPFTGYTF. In DNA form, the CDR3 reads TGTGCCAGCAGCGTAGGACAGCCCTTTACGGGCTACACCTTC.

This chain joins TRBV6-5 and TRBJ2-7; D remains ambiguous. The CDR3 extends over 11 amino acids. The germline CDR1 and CDR2 sequences are MNHEY and SVGAGI. V lost 8 bases and J lost 3, with 8 bases in between. This CDR3 reads CASRNSYEQYF. CDR3 in DNA: TGTGCCAGCCGTAACAGCTACGAGCAGTACTTC.

The rearrangement uses TRBV14 and TRBJ2-1; D remains unclear. V lost 5 bases and J lost 0, with 8 bases in between. This CDR3 spans 14 amino acids. From germline, CDR1 is SGHDN and CDR2 FVKESK. In nucleotides, the CDR3 is TGTGCCAGCAGCTTATTGAGCTCCTACAATGAGCAGTTCTTC. Translated: CASSLLSSYNEQFF.

The chain couples TRBV6-1 to TRBJ1-2; 8 bases are a match to TRBD1. CDR3 length equals 15 residues. Per germline, CDR1 MNHNS and CDR2 SASEGT. Trimming cost V 5 bases and J 2 bases; bases outside gene matches: 7. The CDR3: CASSPTDRGNYGYTF. The DNA of the CDR3 is TGTGCCAGCAGTCCCACTGACAGGGGCAACTATGGCTACACCTTC.